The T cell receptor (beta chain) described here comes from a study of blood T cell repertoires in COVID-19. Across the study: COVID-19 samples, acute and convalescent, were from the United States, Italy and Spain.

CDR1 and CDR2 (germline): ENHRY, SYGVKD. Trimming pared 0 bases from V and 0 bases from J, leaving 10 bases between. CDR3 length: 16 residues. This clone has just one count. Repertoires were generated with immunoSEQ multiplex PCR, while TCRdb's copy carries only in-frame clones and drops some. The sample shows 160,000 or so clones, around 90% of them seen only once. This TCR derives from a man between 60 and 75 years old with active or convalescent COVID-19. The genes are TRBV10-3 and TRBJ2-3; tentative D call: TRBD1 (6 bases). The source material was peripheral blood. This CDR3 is CAISESRQASTDTQYF. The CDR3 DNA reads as TGTGCCATCAGTGAGTCTAGACAGGCCAGCACAGATACGCAGTATTTT.